The 17 T cell receptor beta chains reported below all come from one sample, sequenced in a study of T-cell memory formation after mild COVID-19. TCRdb itself ran the 5' RACE reads through MiXCR, one entry per CDR3 protein. The profile shows some 600,000 distinct CDR3 sequences, 17% of them singletons. The sample taken for sequencing was PBMCs or a T cell subset sorted from them (not recorded which). The receptors come from an adult woman who had mild COVID-19 (a few samples of this study predate the infection). Cell type and time point are not known.

In its sample, this clonotype was seen many times. This chain joins TRBV18 and TRBJ2-1; D possibly corresponds to TRBD1 (5 bases). CDR3 length: 13 residues. V was clipped by 1 base and J by 8 bases, with 9 bases between them. CDR1 and CDR2 (germline): KGHSH, LQKENI. CDR3 residues: CASSPQGLDEQFF. The CDR3 DNA reads TGTGCCAGCTCACCACAGGGGCTGGATGAGCAGTTCTTC. Full variable domain (outside the CDR3, taken from reference TRBV18 and TRBJ2-1): NAGVMQNPRHLVRRRGQEARLRCSPMKGHSHVYWYRQLPEEGLKFMVYLQKENIIDESGMPKERFSAEFPKEGPSILRIQQVVRGDSAAYFCASSPQGLDEQFFGPGTRLTVL.

This clonotype was counted between two and nine times. This chain joins TRBV3-1 and TRBJ1-1; D not certain. CDR1 is LGHDT, CDR2 YNNKEL, per germline (reference sequence). This CDR3 comprises 15 residues. Trimming took 1 base from V and 3 from J, leaving 12 bases between them. CDR3 region: CASSQASAGHTEAFF. CDR3 DNA sequence: TGTGCCAGCAGCCAAGCATCGGCAGGACACACTGAAGCTTTCTTT.

This clonotype was recorded a few times. The chain joins TRBV14 to TRBJ2-1; 8 bases are shared with TRBD2. The CDR3 loop spans 15 amino acids. V dropped 0 bases and J dropped 9; count of bases not matched to a gene: 7. In germline, CDR1 is SGHDN, CDR2 FVKESK. The CDR3 loop reads CASSQESIAGSEQFF. The DNA of the CDR3 is TGTGCCAGCAGCCAAGAGTCAATAGCGGGGTCTGAGCAGTTCTTC.

The chain is built from TRBV18 and TRBJ2-1; D possibly corresponds to TRBD2 (6 bases). This CDR3 comprises 15 residues. CDR1 and CDR2 (germline): KGHSH, LQKENI. Trimming removed 3 bases from V and 6 bases from J, with 15 bases in between. CDR3 sequence reads: CASSPLTSLGNEQFF. The CDR3 DNA reads TGTGCCAGCTCACCCCTGACTAGTTTGGGCAATGAGCAGTTCTTC.

CDR3 DNA: TGTGCCAGCAGCTTAGGCCGAGGGCGGTCTACGGAGCCCCAGCATTTT. It encodes CASSLGRGRSTEPQHF. The chain employs TRBV13 and TRBJ1-5; no firm D call. The ends were cut back, 0 bases at V and 8 bases at J, with 17 bases in the middle. Germline values: CDR1 PRHDT, CDR2 FYEKMQ (reference sequence). The CDR3 loop spans 16 amino acids.

Written as DNA, the CDR3 is TGTGCCAGCAAACAGACGTGGACTAGCGGGGGGGCTTCAGATACGCAGTATTTT. Translated: CASKQTWTSGGASDTQYF. The chain couples TRBV6-5 to TRBJ2-3; TRBD2 matches at 15 bases. Germline V CDR1 and CDR2: MNHEY, SVGAGI. With 7 bases clipped from V and 4 bases from J, the junction kept 12 bases outside the gene matches. The CDR3 covers 18 residues.

This clonotype was seen ten or more times. This chain links TRBV5-1 with TRBJ2-3, with unresolved D. The germline CDR1 and CDR2 sequences are SGHRS and YFSETQ. Trimming removed 4 bases from V and 6 bases from J, with 9 bases in between. The CDR3 runs 12 residues. CDR3 bases: TGCGCCAGCAGCAACGGTGTGGATACGCAGTATTTT. Protein sequence: CASSNGVDTQYF. The full variable domain, completed using reference TRBV5-1 and TRBJ2-3, is KAGVTQTPRYLIKTRGQQVTLSCSPISGHRSVSWYQQTPGQGLQFLFEYFSETQRNKGNFPGRFSGRQFSNSRSEMNVSTLELGDSALYLCASSNGVDTQYFGPGTRLTVL.

The sample holds many counts of this clonotype. The rearrangement joins TRBV12-3 or TRBV12-4 to TRBJ2-3; the D gene is possibly TRBD2 (6 bases). The ends were cut back, 3 bases at V and 8 bases at J, with 15 bases in the middle. The CDR3 totals 14 residues. CDR3 sequence: CASSFPLAPRTQYF. CDR3 nucleotides: TGTGCCAGCAGTTTCCCGCTAGCGCCACGTACGCAGTATTTT.

This clonotype was detected only a few times. At one of its ends the junction is not consistent with the germline gene, which may arise from a read error. This sequence joins TRBV2 and TRBJ1-1, with 8 bases matching TRBD1. CDR3 length: 12 amino acids. Germline V lookup: CDR1 SNHLY, CDR2 FYNNEI. CDR3 nucleotides: TGTGCCAGCGGGAATGGACAGGGCGACGCTGGCTTT. Translation: CASGNGQGDAGF.

CDR3 sequence: CASSQGSLVAGVQETQYF. CDR3 sequence (DNA): TGTGCCAGCAGCCAAGGCTCCCTGGTAGCGGGAGTCCAAGAGACCCAGTACTTC. The gene calls are TRBV7-3 and TRBJ2-5; 9 bases are a match to TRBD2. Trimming cost V 5 bases and J 1 base; bases outside gene matches: 14. CDR1 and CDR2 (germline): SGHTA, FQGTGA. The CDR3 is made up of 18 amino acids. The full variable domain, rest sourced from reference TRBV7-3 and TRBJ2-5, is GAGVSQTPSNKVTEKGKYVELRCDPISGHTALYWYRQSLGQGPEFLIYFQGTGAADDSGLPNDRFFAVRPEGSVSTLKIQRTERGDSAVYLCASSQGSLVAGVQETQYFGPGTRLLVL.

In this sample, this clonotype turned up a few times. The chain uses TRBV29-1 and TRBJ2-3; tentatively, D is TRBD1 (5 bases). The length of the CDR3 is 13 residues. V was pared by 7 bases and J by 3 bases, with 14 bases between. The germline V gene encodes CDR1 SQVTM and CDR2 ANQGSEA. This CDR3 is CSATDRITDTQYF. As DNA, the CDR3 is TGCAGCGCAACCGACAGAATTACAGATACGCAGTATTTT.

This clonotype was seen a handful of times. CDR3 sequence: CASSVASGSLYYEQYF. The CDR3 DNA is TGTGCCAGCAGCGTAGCTAGCGGGAGCCTCTACTACGAGCAGTACTTC. The V and J genes are TRBV9 and TRBJ2-7, with TRBD2 identical over 10 bases. CDR1 and CDR2 (germline): SGDLS, YYNGEE. CDR3 length equals 16 residues. After removal of 0 bases from V and 3 bases from J, the junction contained 6 bases not matched to a gene.

There are a few counts of this clonotype. This sequence joins TRBV4-1 and TRBJ2-5; tentative D call: TRBD2 (5 bases). The CDR3 extends over 17 amino acids. Trimming pared 6 bases from V and 5 bases from J, leaving 25 bases between. CDR1 and CDR2 (germline): MGHRA, YSYEKL. CDR3 nucleotide sequence: TGCGCCAGCAGGGGTAGGAGGAGCAGGAGGCCAGAGGAGACCCAGTACTTC. Translating gives CASRGRRSRRPEETQYF.

The rearrangement uses TRBV7-6 and TRBJ2-3; D is unclear. This CDR3 region has 13 residues. The germline V and J ends were trimmed by 4 bases and 2 bases, with 7 bases remaining between them. Germline CDR1 SGHVS, CDR2 FNYEAQ. Here the CDR3 reads CASSSTLTDTQYF. The CDR3 DNA reads TGTGCCAGCAGCTCGACGCTCACAGATACGCAGTATTTT.

This clonotype was seen only a few times. V is TRBV6-6 and J is TRBJ2-2, with unresolved D. The CDR3 sequence is 17 residues long. V was cut by 0 bases and J by 4 bases, with 15 bases left in between. From germline, CDR1 is MNHNY and CDR2 SVGAGI (reference sequence). Here the CDR3 reads CASSYSGRTSGTGELFF. In DNA form, the CDR3 reads TGTGCCAGCAGTTACTCCGGACGGACCTCCGGCACCGGGGAGCTGTTTTTT.

For this clonotype: An end of the junction differs from the germline gene, which may be a read error. The chain couples TRBV12-3 or TRBV12-4 to TRBJ2-1, with 11 bases identical to TRBD2. The CDR3 is made up of 14 amino acids. The DNA of the CDR3 is TGTGCCAGCAGTACTAGCGGGAGCTACGATGAGCAGTTCTTC. This gives the protein CASSTSGSYDEQFF.

This clonotype was counted at least ten times. This chain connects TRBV18 to TRBJ2-5, with a weak D call TRBD1 (5 bases). The CDR3 length is 16 residues. The germline V gene has CDR1 KGHSH and CDR2 LQKENI. Trimming stripped 0 bases from V and 5 bases from J, with 16 bases between. The CDR3 loop reads CASSPPIGQGGETQYF. In DNA form, the CDR3 reads TGTGCCAGCTCACCACCGATCGGTCAGGGTGGGGAGACCCAGTACTTC.